The 11 T cell receptor beta chains given below trace back to one sample, sequenced in a study of cytomegalovirus exposure and HLA in healthy donors. PCR used 60 Vbeta primers and 13 Jbeta primers. Libraries were prepared by immunoSEQ multiplex PCR; TCRdb keeps only in-frame clonotypes and omits some of them. The data show roughly 89,000 clones, approximately 80% seen once. Source material: PBMCs. These receptors were obtained from a man younger than 35 in good health and CMV-seronegative.

There are a few counts of this clone. The chain carries TRBV4-2 and TRBJ2-1; D perhaps matches TRBD2 (7 bases). CDR1 LGHNA and CDR2 YNFKEQ come from the germline V gene. The CDR3 covers 14 residues. Between the trimmed V and J ends, which lost 2 bases and 8 bases, there was a span of 13 bases. This CDR3 is CASSQSAGAYEQFF. As DNA, the CDR3 is TGTGCCAGCAGCCAATCCGCGGGGGCCTATGAGCAGTTCTTC.

This rearrangement joins TRBV28 to TRBJ1-2, with D maybe TRBD1 (6 bases). Trimming shortened V by 6 bases and J by 7 bases, and 9 bases separated the two germline ends. Germline CDR1 MDHEN, CDR2 SYDVKM. There are 11 residues in the CDR3. In DNA form, the CDR3 reads TGTGCCAGCAGAACAGGGTTTGGCTACACCTTC. Translating gives CASRTGFGYTF.

The chain carries TRBV7-9 and TRBJ1-5, with a tentative D call TRBD1 (6 bases). The germline CDR1 and CDR2 sequences are SEHNR and FQNEAQ (reference sequence). The ends were cut back, 6 bases at V and 6 bases at J, with 15 bases in the middle. The CDR3 has 14 amino acids. This CDR3 is CASSYPGGRQPQHF. The CDR3 nucleotides are TGTGCCAGCAGTTACCCGGGGGGCCGTCAGCCCCAGCATTTT.

This clone was counted a few times. The chain has TRBV6-1 and TRBJ1-4, with TRBD1 identical over 10 bases. J gave up 5 bases and V 2 bases, and 5 bases lay outside the gene matches. The CDR3 is 16 amino acids. Germline V gene sequence: CDR1 MNHNS, CDR2 SASEGT. CDR3 loop: CASSEPPGQGNEKLFF. The CDR3 nucleotides read TGTGCCAGCAGTGAACCACCGGGACAGGGGAATGAAAAACTGTTTTTT.

This clone was observed a few times. The rearrangement joins TRBV7-9 to TRBJ2-7; 9 bases line up with TRBD2. Germline CDR1 and CDR2: SEHNR and FQNEAQ (reference sequence). CDR3 length equals 15 residues. V lost 5 bases and J lost 0; bases outside the gene matches: 5. The CDR3 region is CASSPPSGASYEQYF. The CDR3 nucleotides are TGTGCCAGCAGCCCCCCTAGCGGGGCCTCCTACGAGCAGTACTTC.

The table lists this clone with a count of one. The chain joins TRBV5-1 to TRBJ1-4; D unresolved. The germline CDR1 and CDR2 sequences are SGHRS and YFSETQ. The CDR3 runs to 15 residues. V was shortened by 0 bases and J by 3 bases, with 9 bases between the two germline ends. The DNA of the CDR3 is TGCGCCAGCAGCTTGGGCGGGAGGCCTAATGAAAAACTGTTTTTT. Translation gives CASSLGGRPNEKLFF.

The rearrangement links TRBV30 to TRBJ2-5, with D perhaps TRBD2 (7 bases). CDR3 length equals 13 residues. Germline CDR1 GTSNPN, CDR2 SVGIG (reference sequence). The V gene lost 0 bases and the J gene lost 5 bases, with 10 bases spanning the gap. The CDR3 sequence: CAWSVGGVETQYF. The CDR3 nucleotides read TGTGCCTGGAGTGTAGGGGGGGTGGAGACCCAGTACTTC.

The chain combines TRBV9 with TRBJ2-3; D not certain. The V gene lost 0 bases and the J gene lost 5 bases, with 13 bases spanning the gap. CDR3 size: 15 residues. Germline lookup yields CDR1 SGDLS and CDR2 YYNGEE. The CDR3 region is CASSVGYVERDTQYF. The CDR3 DNA follows: TGTGCCAGCAGCGTAGGCTACGTCGAGAGAGATACGCAGTATTTT.

The chain couples TRBV7-9 to TRBJ1-3; D uncertain. The CDR3 is 14 amino acids. V dropped 8 bases and J dropped 0 bases, with 11 bases sitting between them. The germline V gene has CDR1 SEHNR and CDR2 FQNEAQ (reference sequence). The CDR3 DNA reads as TGTGCCAGCTATAGATCCGTCTCTGGAAACACCATATATTTT. It specifies CASYRSVSGNTIYF.

V usage is TRBV15 and J usage is TRBJ2-7; 7 nucleotides agree with TRBD1. This CDR3 has 16 residues. Germline loops: CDR1 LNHNV, CDR2 YYDKDF (reference sequence). V was clipped by 1 base and J by 0 bases; unmatched bases: 6. CDR3 in amino acids: CATSRANDRDSYEQYF. The CDR3 DNA reads TGTGCCACCAGCAGAGCGAATGACAGGGACTCCTACGAGCAGTACTTC. Together with reference TRBV15 and TRBJ2-7, the CDR3 gives the full variable domain: DAMVIQNPRYQVTQFGKPVTLSCSQTLNHNVMYWYQQKSSQAPKLLFHYYDKDFNNEADTPDNFQSRRPNTSFCFLDIRSPGLGDTAMYLCATSRANDRDSYEQYFGPGTRLTVT.

Only a few counts were recorded for this clone. V usage is TRBV15 and J usage is TRBJ1-2, with D perhaps TRBD1 (6 bases). Between the trimmed V and J ends, which lost 5 bases and 7 bases, there was a span of 17 bases. The CDR3 is 14 amino acids. The V gene's germline CDR1 is LNHNV and CDR2 YYDKDF (reference sequence). The CDR3 DNA is TGTGCCACCAGCCCTCGTAATACAGGGTCTGGCTACACCTTC. It encodes CATSPRNTGSGYTF.